These T cell receptor beta chains were read from a single sample in a study of spatial heterogeneity in lung cancer. TCRdb re-derived calls from the 5' RACE reads in MiXCR, one entry per CDR3 protein. The data hold over 3,500 distinct CDR3 sequences, with over 5% observed a single time. The sample was lung tumor tissue, taken at surgery. The receptor set was obtained from a male donor with early-stage non-small cell lung cancer. Both conserved end residues are part of each CDR3. Fields, in order: CDR3 length, J gene, V gene, clone size, CDR3 protein. Clone size is shown for a subset of rows, as once, few, many or a class of expanded clone.

len: 17; j_gene: TRBJ1-5; v_gene: TRBV20-1; abundance: many; CDR3aa: CSASRGRTKVGNQPQHF
len: 13; j_gene: TRBJ1-1; v_gene: TRBV27; abundance: many; CDR3aa: CASSYRVGTEAFF
len: 15; j_gene: TRBJ2-5; v_gene: TRBV21-1; abundance: medium-sized; CDR3aa: CASSKGSILGETQYF
len: 14; j_gene: TRBJ1-1; v_gene: TRBV2; abundance: many; CDR3aa: CASMRDRGNTEAFF
len: 11; j_gene: TRBJ2-5; v_gene: TRBV6-6; abundance: medium-sized; CDR3aa: CASSFRETQYF
len: 15; j_gene: TRBJ2-3; v_gene: TRBV4-3; abundance: many; CDR3aa: CASSQDFRTVDTQYF
len: 13; j_gene: TRBJ2-3; v_gene: TRBV11-2; abundance: medium-sized; CDR3aa: CASSSHKEREQYF
len: 16; j_gene: TRBJ2-1; v_gene: TRBV7-2; abundance: .; CDR3aa: CASSLEKGTVYNEQFF
len: 14; j_gene: TRBJ2-5; v_gene: TRBV10-3; abundance: many; CDR3aa: CAISESTDQETQYF
len: 14; j_gene: TRBJ1-5; v_gene: TRBV2; abundance: many; CDR3aa: CASSDRTSNQPQHF
len: 13; j_gene: TRBJ1-1; v_gene: TRBV18; abundance: many; CDR3aa: CASSRDSFLEAFF
len: 15; j_gene: TRBJ2-6; v_gene: TRBV29-1; abundance: .; CDR3aa: CSALGRGSGANVLTF
len: 14; j_gene: TRBJ2-7; v_gene: TRBV10-2; abundance: large; CDR3aa: CASRDPGAHYEQYF
len: 16; j_gene: TRBJ1-5; v_gene: TRBV20-1; abundance: many; CDR3aa: CSARDGQGLRERPQHF
len: 14; j_gene: TRBJ2-5; v_gene: TRBV7-9; abundance: medium-sized; CDR3aa: CASSLWDREETQYF
len: 12; j_gene: TRBJ2-5; v_gene: TRBV12-3/TRBV12-4; abundance: few; CDR3aa: CASSLGSETQYF
len: 12; j_gene: TRBJ1-6; v_gene: TRBV30; abundance: many; CDR3aa: CAFTGDNSPLHF
len: 14; j_gene: TRBJ2-2; v_gene: TRBV5-1; abundance: many; CDR3aa: CASSFGGNTGELFF
len: 15; j_gene: TRBJ2-2; v_gene: TRBV30; abundance: few; CDR3aa: CAWRLPGGNTGELFF
len: 13; j_gene: TRBJ1-1; v_gene: TRBV5-6; abundance: many; CDR3aa: CASSPGWDTEAFF
len: 15; j_gene: TRBJ2-7; v_gene: TRBV5-5; abundance: medium-sized; CDR3aa: CASSSRDRVTYEQYF
len: 16; j_gene: TRBJ2-3; v_gene: TRBV5-1; abundance: many; CDR3aa: CASSLAAAGSTDTQYF
len: 15; j_gene: TRBJ1-3; v_gene: TRBV4-3; abundance: many; CDR3aa: CASSQDTGPGNTIYF
len: 16; j_gene: TRBJ2-3; v_gene: TRBV30; abundance: many; CDR3aa: CAWNLRANNRADTQYF
len: 15; j_gene: TRBJ2-3; v_gene: TRBV20-1; abundance: few; CDR3aa: CSARDWGGATDTQYF
len: 16; j_gene: TRBJ1-4; v_gene: TRBV28; abundance: many; CDR3aa: CASSSVGDSTNEKLFF
len: 13; j_gene: TRBJ1-5; v_gene: TRBV20-1; abundance: medium-sized; CDR3aa: CSAPAGGRGPQHF
len: 15; j_gene: TRBJ1-5; v_gene: TRBV7-9; abundance: many; CDR3aa: CASSSWTGDNQPQHF
len: 15; j_gene: TRBJ2-5; v_gene: TRBV20-1; abundance: many; CDR3aa: CSARDAAREGGTQYF
len: 16; j_gene: TRBJ1-4; v_gene: TRBV9; abundance: many; CDR3aa: CASSGGSLSLNEKLFF
len: 13; j_gene: TRBJ2-1; v_gene: TRBV5-3; abundance: many; CDR3aa: CARSLAVASEQFF
len: 15; j_gene: TRBJ2-3; v_gene: TRBV11-2; abundance: many; CDR3aa: CASTPIRLFTDTQYF
len: 15; j_gene: TRBJ2-2; v_gene: TRBV23-1; abundance: many; CDR3aa: CASSHLSRGAGELFF
len: 14; j_gene: TRBJ1-1; v_gene: TRBV7-8; abundance: .; CDR3aa: CASSLSPRNTEAFF
len: 14; j_gene: TRBJ2-7; v_gene: TRBV20-1; abundance: once; CDR3aa: CSATGSQSSYEQYF
len: 11; j_gene: TRBJ2-7; v_gene: TRBV2; abundance: many; CDR3aa: CASSVSSEQYF
len: 14; j_gene: TRBJ1-6; v_gene: TRBV4-3; abundance: many; CDR3aa: CASSQRTARTPLHF
len: 16; j_gene: TRBJ2-2; v_gene: TRBV6-6; abundance: many; CDR3aa: CASSYSPGSNTGELFF
len: 15; j_gene: TRBJ1-1; v_gene: TRBV7-9; abundance: .; CDR3aa: CASNGWEWSNTEAFF
len: 15; j_gene: TRBJ2-3; v_gene: TRBV9; abundance: many; CDR3aa: CASSYSGSSTDTQYF
len: 13; j_gene: TRBJ2-7; v_gene: TRBV10-3; abundance: many; CDR3aa: CAIGRYSSYEQYF
len: 15; j_gene: TRBJ2-2; v_gene: TRBV20-1; abundance: many; CDR3aa: CSARDGVAATGELFF